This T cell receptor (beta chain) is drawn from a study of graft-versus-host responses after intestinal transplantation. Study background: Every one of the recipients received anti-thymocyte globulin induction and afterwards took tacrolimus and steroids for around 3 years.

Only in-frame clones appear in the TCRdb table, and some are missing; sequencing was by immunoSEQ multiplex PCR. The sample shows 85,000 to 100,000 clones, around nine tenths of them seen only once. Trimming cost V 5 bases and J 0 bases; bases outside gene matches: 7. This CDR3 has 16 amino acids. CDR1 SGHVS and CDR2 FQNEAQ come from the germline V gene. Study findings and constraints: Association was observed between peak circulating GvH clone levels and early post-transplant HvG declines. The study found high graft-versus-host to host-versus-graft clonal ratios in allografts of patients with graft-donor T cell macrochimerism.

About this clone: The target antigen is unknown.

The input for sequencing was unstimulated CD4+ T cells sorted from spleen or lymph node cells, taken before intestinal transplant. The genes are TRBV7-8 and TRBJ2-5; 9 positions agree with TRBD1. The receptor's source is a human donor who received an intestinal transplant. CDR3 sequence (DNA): TGTGCCAGCAGCGTAACAGGGGGCTATTACCAAGAGACCCAGTACTTC. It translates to CASSVTGGYYQETQYF. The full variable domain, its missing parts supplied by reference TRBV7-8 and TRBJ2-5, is GAGVSQSPRYKVAKRGQDVALRCDPISGHVSLFWYQQALGQGPEFLTYFQNEAQLDKSGLPSDRFFAERPEGSVSTLKIQRTQQEDSAVYLCASSVTGGYYQETQYFGPGTRLLVL.